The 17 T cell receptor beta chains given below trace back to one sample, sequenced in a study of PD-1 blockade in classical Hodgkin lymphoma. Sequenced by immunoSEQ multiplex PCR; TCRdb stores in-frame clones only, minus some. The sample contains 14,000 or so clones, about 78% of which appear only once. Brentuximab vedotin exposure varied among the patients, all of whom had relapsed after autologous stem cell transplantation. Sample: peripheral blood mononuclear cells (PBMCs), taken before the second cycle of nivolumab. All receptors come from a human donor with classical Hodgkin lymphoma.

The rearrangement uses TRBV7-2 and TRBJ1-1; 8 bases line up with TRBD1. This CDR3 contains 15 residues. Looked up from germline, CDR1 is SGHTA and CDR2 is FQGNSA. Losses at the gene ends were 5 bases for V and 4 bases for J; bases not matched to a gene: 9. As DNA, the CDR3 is TGTGCCAGCAGCATACGGACAGGGACGGGCACTGAAGCTTTCTTT. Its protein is CASSIRTGTGTEAFF.

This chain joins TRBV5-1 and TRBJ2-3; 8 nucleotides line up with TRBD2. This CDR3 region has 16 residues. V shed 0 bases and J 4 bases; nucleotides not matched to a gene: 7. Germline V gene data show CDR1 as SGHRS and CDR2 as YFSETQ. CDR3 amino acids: CASSLARSGGADTQYF. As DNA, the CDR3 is TGCGCCAGCAGCTTGGCCCGGAGCGGGGGAGCAGATACGCAGTATTTT.

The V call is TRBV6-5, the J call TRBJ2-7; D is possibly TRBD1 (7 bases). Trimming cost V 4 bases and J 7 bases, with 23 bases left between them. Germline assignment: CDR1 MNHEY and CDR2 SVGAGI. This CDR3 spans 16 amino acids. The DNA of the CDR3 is TGTGCCAGCAGTTTGGACAGGAGGGTGGCTACGAAAGAGCAGTACTTC. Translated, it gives CASSLDRRVATKEQYF.

The CDR3 nucleotides read TGTGCCAGCAGCGTAAACGTCAGGGACTCTGGAAACACCATATATTTT. It codes for CASSVNVRDSGNTIYF. This sequence joins TRBV9 and TRBJ1-3, with D maybe TRBD1 (5 bases). The germline V gene has CDR1 SGDLS and CDR2 YYNGEE. Between the trimmed V and J ends, which lost 1 base and 0 bases, there was a span of 11 bases. The CDR3 is 16 amino acids.

The CDR3 DNA reads as TGTGCCAGCAGCTTAGGAGGACAGGGGGCCTACGAGCAGTACTTC. Protein sequence: CASSLGGQGAYEQYF. This rearrangement joins TRBV13 to TRBJ2-7; 10 bases line up with TRBD1. Germline-derived CDR1 and CDR2 are PRHDT and FYEKMQ (reference sequence). This CDR3 contains 15 residues. V lost 0 bases to trimming and J lost 2 bases; unmatched junction nucleotides: 1.

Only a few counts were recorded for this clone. In DNA form, the CDR3 reads TGTGCCAGCAGTTTTTACGGGGGTAGCACAGATACGCAGTATTTT. It encodes CASSFYGGSTDTQYF. The genes are TRBV28 and TRBJ2-3; TRBD2 might be the D (6 bases). This CDR3 comprises 15 residues. From germline, CDR1 is MDHEN and CDR2 SYDVKM. Trimming cost V 3 bases and J 0 bases, with 10 bases left between them.

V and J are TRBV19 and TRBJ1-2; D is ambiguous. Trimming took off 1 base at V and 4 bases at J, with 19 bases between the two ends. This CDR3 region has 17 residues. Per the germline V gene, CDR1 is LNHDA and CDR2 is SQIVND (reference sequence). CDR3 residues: CASSIVSGGSEFYGYTF. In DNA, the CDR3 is TGTGCCAGTAGTATAGTTTCTGGTGGCAGTGAATTCTATGGCTACACCTTC.

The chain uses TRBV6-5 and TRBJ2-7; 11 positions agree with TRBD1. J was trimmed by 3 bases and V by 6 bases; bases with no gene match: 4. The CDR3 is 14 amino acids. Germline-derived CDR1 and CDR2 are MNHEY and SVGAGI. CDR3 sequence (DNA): TGTGCCAGCAGCCCGGGACAGGGGGTCTACGAGCAGTACTTC. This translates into CASSPGQGVYEQYF.

CDR3 amino acids: CASSTGVNTGELFF. The CDR3 DNA is TGTGCCAGCAGTACGGGGGTAAACACCGGGGAGCTGTTTTTT. The V and J genes are TRBV2 and TRBJ2-2; D is perhaps TRBD2 (6 bases). This CDR3 region has 14 residues. Germline CDR1 SNHLY, CDR2 FYNNEI. The V gene lost 5 bases and the J gene lost 2 bases, with 9 bases spanning the gap.

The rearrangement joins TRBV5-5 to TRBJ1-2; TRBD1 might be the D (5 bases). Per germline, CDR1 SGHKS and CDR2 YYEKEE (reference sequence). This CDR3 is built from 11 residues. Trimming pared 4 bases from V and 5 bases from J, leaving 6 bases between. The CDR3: CASSPGYGYTF. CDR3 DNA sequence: TGTGCCAGCAGCCCAGGGTATGGCTACACCTTC.

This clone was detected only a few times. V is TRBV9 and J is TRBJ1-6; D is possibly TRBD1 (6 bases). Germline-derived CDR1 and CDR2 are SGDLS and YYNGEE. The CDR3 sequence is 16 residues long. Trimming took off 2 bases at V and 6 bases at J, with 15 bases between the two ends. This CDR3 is CASSVGQDLINSPLHF. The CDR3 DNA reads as TGTGCCAGCAGCGTGGGACAAGACCTGATTAATTCACCCCTCCACTTT.

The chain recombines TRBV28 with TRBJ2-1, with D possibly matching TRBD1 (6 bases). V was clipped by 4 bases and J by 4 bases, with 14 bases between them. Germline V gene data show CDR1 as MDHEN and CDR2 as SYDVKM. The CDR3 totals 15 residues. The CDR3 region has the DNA TGTGCCAGCAGTTCCCCGACAGGTTCTTACAATGAGCAGTTCTTC. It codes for CASSSPTGSYNEQFF.

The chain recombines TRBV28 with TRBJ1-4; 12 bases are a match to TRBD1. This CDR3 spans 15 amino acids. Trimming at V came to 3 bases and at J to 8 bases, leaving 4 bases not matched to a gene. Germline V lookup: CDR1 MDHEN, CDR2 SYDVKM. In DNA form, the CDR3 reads TGTGCCAGCAGTTTCGGGACAGGGGGCCTGGAAAAACTGTTTTTT. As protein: CASSFGTGGLEKLFF.

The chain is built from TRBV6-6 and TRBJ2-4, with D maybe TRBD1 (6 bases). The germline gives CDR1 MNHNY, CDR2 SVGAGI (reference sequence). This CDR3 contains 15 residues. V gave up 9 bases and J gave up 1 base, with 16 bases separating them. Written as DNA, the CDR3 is TGTGCCAGTACAACAGGGCTGGTCGCCAAAAACATTCAGTACTTC. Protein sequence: CASTTGLVAKNIQYF.

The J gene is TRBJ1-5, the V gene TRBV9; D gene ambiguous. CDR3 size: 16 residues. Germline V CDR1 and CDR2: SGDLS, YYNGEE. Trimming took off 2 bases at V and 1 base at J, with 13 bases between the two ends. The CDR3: CASSVEEELSNQPQHF. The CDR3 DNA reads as TGTGCCAGCAGCGTCGAGGAAGAATTAAGCAATCAGCCCCAGCATTTT. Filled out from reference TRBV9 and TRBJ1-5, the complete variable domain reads DSGVTQTPKHLITATGQRVTLRCSPRSGDLSVYWYQQSLDQGLQFLIQYYNGEERAKGNILERFSAQQFPDLHSELNLSSLELGDSALYFCASSVEEELSNQPQHFGDGTRLSIL.

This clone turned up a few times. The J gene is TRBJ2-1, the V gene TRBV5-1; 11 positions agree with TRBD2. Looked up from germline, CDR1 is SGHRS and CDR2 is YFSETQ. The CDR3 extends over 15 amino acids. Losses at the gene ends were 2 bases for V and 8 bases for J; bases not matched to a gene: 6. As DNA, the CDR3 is TGCGCCAGCAGCTTCTTAGCGGGGGGGCCGGATGAGCAGTTCTTC. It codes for CASSFLAGGPDEQFF.

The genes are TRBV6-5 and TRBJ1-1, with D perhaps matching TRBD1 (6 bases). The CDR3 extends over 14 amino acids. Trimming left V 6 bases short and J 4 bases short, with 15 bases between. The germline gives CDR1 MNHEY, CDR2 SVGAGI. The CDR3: CASSRRPGATEAFF. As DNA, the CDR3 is TGTGCCAGCAGCCGACGCCCAGGGGCCACTGAAGCTTTCTTT.